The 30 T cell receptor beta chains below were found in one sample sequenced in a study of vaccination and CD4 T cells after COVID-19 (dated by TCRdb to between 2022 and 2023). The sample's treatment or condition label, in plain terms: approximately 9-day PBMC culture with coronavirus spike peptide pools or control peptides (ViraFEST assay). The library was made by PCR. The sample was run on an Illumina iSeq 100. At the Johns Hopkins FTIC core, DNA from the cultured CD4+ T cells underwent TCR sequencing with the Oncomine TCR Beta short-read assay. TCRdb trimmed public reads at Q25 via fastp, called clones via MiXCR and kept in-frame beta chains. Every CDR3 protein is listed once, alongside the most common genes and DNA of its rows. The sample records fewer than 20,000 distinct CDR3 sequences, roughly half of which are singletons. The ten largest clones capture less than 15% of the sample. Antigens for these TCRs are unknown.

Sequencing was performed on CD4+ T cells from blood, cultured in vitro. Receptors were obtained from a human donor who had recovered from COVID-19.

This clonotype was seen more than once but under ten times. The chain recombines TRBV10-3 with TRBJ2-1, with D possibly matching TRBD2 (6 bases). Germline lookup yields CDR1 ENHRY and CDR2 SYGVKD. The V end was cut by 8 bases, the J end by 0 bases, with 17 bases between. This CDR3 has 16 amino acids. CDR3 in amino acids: CAISGDTANSYNEQFF. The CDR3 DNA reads TGTGCCATCTCGGGGGATACAGCGAACTCCTACAATGAGCAGTTCTTC.

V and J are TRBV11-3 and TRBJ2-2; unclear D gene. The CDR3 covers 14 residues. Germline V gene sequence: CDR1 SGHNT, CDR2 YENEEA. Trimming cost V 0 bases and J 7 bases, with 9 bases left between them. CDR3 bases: TGTGCCAGCAGCTTAGAATTGCCTGACGGGGAGCTGTTTTTT. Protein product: CASSLELPDGELFF.

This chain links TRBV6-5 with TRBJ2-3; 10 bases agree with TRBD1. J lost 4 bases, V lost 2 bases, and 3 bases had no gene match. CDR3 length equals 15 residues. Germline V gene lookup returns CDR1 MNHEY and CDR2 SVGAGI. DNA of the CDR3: TGTGCCAGCAGTTACGACGGACAGGGGGCAGATACGCAGTATTTT. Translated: CASSYDGQGADTQYF.

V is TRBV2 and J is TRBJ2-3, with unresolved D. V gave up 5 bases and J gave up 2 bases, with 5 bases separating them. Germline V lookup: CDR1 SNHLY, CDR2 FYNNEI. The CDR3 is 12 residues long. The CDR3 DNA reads TGTGCCAGCAGTCCAGACACAGATACGCAGTATTTT. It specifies CASSPDTDTQYF. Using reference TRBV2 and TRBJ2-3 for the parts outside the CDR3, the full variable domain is EPEVTQTPSHQVTQMGQEVILRCVPISNHLYFYWYRQILGQKVEFLVSFYNNEISEKSEIFDDQFSVERPDGSNFTLKIRSTKLEDSAMYFCASSPDTDTQYFGPGTRLTVL.

The CDR3 nucleotides read TGTGCCTGGACACTTAGCTCCTACAATGAGCAGTTCTTC. It specifies CAWTLSSYNEQFF. This chain connects TRBV30 to TRBJ2-1; D gene ambiguous. This CDR3 spans 13 amino acids. Trimming left V 4 bases short and J 0 bases short, with 7 bases between. Germline V gene lookup returns CDR1 GTSNPN and CDR2 SVGIG (reference sequence). The full variable domain, its missing parts supplied by reference TRBV30 and TRBJ2-1, is SQTIHQWPATLVQPVGSPLSLECTVEGTSNPNLYWYRQAAGRGLQLLFYSVGIGQISSEVPQNLSASRPQDRQFILSSKKLLLSDSGFYLCAWTLSSYNEQFFGPGTRLTVL.

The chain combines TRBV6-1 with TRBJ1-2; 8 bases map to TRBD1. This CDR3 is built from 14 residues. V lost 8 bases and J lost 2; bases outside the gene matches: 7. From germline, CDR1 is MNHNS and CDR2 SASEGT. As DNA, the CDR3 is TGTGCCAGCTTGAACTGGGACAGGAACTATGGCTACACCTTC. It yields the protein CASLNWDRNYGYTF.

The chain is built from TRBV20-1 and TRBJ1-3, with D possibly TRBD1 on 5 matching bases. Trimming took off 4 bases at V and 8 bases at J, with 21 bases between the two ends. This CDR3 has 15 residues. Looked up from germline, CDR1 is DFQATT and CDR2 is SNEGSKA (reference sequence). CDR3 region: CSANAVSTPGDTIYF. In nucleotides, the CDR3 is TGCAGTGCTAACGCAGTCTCCACCCCGGGGGACACCATATATTTT.

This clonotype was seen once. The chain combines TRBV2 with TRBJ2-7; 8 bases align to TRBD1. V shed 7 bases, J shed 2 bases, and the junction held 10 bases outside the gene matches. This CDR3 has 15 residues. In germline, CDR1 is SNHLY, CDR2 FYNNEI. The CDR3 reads CASTEGQVGPYEQYF. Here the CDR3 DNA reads TGTGCCAGCACCGAGGGACAGGTCGGACCCTACGAGCAGTACTTC.

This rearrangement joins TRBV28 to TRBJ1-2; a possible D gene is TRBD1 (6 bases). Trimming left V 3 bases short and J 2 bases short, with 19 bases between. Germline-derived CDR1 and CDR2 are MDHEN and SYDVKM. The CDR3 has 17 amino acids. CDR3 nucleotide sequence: TGTGCCAGCAGTTTGGTCCTGTTCACGCAGGGGAACTATGGCTACACCTTC. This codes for CASSLVLFTQGNYGYTF.

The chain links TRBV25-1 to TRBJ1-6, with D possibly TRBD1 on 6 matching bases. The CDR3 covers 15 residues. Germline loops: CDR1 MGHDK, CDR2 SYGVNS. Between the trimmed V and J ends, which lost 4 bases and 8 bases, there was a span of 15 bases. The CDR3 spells CASSAPGTLDSPLHF. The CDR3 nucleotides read TGTGCCAGCAGTGCCCCCGGGACACTTGATTCACCCCTCCACTTT.

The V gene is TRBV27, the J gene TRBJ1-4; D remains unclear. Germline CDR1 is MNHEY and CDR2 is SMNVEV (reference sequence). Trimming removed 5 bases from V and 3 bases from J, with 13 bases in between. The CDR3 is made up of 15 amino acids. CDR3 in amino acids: CASSRSGQANEKLFF. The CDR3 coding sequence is TGTGCCAGCAGTCGTTCTGGGCAGGCTAATGAAAAACTGTTTTTT. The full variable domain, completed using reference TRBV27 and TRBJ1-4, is EAQVTQNPRYLITVTGKKLTVTCSQNMNHEYMSWYRQDPGLGLRQIYYSMNVEVTDKGDVPEGYKVSRKEKRNFPLILESPSPNQTSLYFCASSRSGQANEKLFFGSGTQLSVL.

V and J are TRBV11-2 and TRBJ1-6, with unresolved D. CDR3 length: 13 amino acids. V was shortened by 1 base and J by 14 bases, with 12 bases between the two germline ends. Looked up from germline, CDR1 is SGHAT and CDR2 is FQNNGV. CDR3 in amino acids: CASSLGPMGTLHF. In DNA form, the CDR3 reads TGTGCCAGCAGCTTAGGCCCGATGGGAACCCTCCACTTT. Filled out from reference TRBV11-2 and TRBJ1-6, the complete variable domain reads EAGVAQSPRYKIIEKRQSVAFWCNPISGHATLYWYQQILGQGPKLLIQFQNNGVVDDSQLPKDRFSAERLKGVDSTLKIQPAKLEDSAVYLCASSLGPMGTLHFGNGTRLTVT.

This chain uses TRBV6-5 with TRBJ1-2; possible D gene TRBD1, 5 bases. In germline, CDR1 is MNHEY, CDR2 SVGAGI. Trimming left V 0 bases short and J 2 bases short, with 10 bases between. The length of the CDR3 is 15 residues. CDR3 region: CASSYSLAGNYGYTF. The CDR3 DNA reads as TGTGCCAGCAGTTACTCTTTAGCAGGGAACTATGGCTACACCTTC.

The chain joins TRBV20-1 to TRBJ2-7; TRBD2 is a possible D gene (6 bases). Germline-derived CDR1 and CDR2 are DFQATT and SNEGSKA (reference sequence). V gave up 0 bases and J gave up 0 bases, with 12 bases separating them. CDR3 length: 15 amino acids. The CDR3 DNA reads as TGCAGTGCTAGAGACCTTGGGGGAGGCTCCTACGAGCAGTACTTC. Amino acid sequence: CSARDLGGGSYEQYF.

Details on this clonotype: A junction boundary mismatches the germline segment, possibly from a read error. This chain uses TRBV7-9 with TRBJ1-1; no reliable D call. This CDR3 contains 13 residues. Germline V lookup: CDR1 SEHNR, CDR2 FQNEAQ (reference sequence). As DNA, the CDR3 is TGTGCCAACAGCTTTTGGGAGGACACTGAAGCTTTCTTT. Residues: CANSFWEDTEAFF. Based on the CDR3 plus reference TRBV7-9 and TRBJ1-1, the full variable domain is DTGVSQNPRHKITKRGQNVTFRCDPISEHNRLYWYRQTLGQGPEFLTYFQNEAQLEKSRLLSDRFSAERPKGSFSTLEIQRTEQGDSAMYLCANSFWEDTEAFFGQGTRLTVV.

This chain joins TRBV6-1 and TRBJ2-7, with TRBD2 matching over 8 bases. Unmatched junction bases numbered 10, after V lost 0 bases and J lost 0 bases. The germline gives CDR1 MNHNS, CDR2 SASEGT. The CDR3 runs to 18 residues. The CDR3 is CASSEAKHRLATSYEQYF. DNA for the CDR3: TGTGCCAGCAGTGAAGCCAAACACCGACTAGCGACCTCCTACGAGCAGTACTTC.

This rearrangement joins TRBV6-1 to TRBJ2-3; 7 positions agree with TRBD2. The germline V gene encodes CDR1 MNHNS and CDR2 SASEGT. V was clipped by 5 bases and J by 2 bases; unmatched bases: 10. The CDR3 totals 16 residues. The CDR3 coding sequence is TGTGCCAGCAGTCCCCGCGGGGGAGGGCCCACAGATACGCAGTATTTT. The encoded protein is CASSPRGGGPTDTQYF.

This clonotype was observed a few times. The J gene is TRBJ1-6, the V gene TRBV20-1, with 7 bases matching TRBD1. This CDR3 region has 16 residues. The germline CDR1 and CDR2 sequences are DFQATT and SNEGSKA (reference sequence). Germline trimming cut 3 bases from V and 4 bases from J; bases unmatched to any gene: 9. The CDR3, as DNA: TGCAGTGCTAGGAGGGGACAGTCGGCTTATAATTCACCCCTCCACTTT. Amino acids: CSARRGQSAYNSPLHF.

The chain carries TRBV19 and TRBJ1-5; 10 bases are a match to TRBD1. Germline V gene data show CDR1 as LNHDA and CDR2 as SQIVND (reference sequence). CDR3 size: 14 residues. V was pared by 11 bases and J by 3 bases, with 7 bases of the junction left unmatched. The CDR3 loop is CAGGDRGHNQPQHF. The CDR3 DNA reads TGTGCCGGGGGGGACAGGGGCCACAATCAGCCCCAGCATTTT.

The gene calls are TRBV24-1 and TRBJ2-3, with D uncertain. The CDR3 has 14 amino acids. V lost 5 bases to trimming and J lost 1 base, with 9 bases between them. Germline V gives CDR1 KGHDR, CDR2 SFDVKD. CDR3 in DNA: TGTGCCACCAGTGGCGCAGGAGGCACAGATACGCAGTATTTT. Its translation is CATSGAGGTDTQYF.

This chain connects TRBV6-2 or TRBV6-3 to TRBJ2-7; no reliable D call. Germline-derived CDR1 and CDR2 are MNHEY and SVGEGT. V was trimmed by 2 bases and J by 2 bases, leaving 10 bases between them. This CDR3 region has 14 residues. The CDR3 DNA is TGTGCCAGCAGTTACAGGATGGGCCCCTACGAGCAGTACTTC. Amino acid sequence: CASSYRMGPYEQYF.

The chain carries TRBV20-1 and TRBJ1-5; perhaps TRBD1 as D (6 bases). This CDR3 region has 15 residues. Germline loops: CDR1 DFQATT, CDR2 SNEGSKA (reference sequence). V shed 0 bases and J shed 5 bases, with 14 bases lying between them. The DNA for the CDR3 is TGCAGTGCTAGAGAAGTCGGCAGGGGAGATCAGCCCCAGCATTTT. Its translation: CSAREVGRGDQPQHF.

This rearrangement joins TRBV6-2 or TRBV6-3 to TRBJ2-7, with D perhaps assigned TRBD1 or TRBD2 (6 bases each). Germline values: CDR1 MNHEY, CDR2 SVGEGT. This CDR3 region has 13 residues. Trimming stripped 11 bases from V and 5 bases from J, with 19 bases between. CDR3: CAGGTLLGNEQYF. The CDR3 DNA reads TGTGCCGGGGGGACACTGCTCGGGAACGAGCAGTACTTC.

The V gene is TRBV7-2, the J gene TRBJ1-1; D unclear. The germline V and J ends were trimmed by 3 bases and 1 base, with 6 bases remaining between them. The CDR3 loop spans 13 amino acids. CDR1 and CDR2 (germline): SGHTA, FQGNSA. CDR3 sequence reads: CASSFTENTEAFF. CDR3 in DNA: TGTGCCAGCAGCTTCACTGAGAACACTGAAGCTTTCTTT.

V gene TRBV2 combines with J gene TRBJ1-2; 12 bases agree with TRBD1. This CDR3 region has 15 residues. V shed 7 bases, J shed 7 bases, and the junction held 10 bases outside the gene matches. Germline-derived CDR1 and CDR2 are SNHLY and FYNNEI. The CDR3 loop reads CASTRGDRGPSGYTF. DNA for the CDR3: TGTGCCAGCACCCGAGGGGACAGGGGGCCTTCTGGCTACACCTTC.

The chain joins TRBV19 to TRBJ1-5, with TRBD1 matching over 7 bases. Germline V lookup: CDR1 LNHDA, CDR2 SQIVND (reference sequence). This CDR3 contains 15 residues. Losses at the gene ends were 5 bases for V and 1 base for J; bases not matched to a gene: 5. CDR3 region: CASSPQGVSNQPQHF. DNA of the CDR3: TGTGCCAGTAGTCCCCAGGGGGTGAGCAATCAGCCCCAGCATTTT.

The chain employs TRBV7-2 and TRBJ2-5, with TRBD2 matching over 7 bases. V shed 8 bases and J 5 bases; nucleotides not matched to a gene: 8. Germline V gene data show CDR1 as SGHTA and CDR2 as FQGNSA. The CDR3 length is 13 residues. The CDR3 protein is CASRPGGRETQYF. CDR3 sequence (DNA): TGTGCCAGCCGGCCCGGGGGGAGGGAGACCCAGTACTTC.

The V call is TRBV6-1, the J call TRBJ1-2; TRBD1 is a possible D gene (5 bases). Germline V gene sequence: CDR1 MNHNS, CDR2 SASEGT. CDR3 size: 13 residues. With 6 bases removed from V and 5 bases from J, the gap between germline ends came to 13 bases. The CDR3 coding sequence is TGTGCCAGCAGCCTCCGTGGGGGGTATGGCTACACCTTC. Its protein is CASSLRGGYGYTF.

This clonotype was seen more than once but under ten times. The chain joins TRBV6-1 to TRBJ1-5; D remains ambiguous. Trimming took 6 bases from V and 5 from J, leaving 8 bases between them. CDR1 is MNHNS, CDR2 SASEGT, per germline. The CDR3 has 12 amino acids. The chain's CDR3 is CASRDGDQPQHF. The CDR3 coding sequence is TGTGCCAGCAGAGACGGTGATCAGCCCCAGCATTTT.

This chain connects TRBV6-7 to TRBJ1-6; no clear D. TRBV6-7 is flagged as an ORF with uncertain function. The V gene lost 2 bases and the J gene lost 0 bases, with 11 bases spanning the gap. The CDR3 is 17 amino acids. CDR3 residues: CASSYKTASSYNSPLHF. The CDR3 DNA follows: TGTGCCAGCAGTTACAAGACCGCCAGCTCCTATAATTCACCCCTCCACTTT.